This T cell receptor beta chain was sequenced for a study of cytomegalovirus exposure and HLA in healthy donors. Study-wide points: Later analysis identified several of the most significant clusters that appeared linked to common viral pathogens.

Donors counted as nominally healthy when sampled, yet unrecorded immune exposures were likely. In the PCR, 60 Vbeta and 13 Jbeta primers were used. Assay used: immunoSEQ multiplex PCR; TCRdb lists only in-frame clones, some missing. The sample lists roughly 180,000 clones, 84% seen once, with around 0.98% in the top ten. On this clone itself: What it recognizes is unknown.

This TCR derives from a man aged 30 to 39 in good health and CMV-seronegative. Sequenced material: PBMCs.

CDR3 DNA: TGTGCCAGCAGCAATAGGGGGGTAGCGGGAGCCCAAGAGACCCAGTACTTC. It yields the protein CASSNRGVAGAQETQYF. The chain couples TRBV7-6 to TRBJ2-5; 9 bases line up with TRBD2. Germline V gene data show CDR1 as SGHVS and CDR2 as FNYEAQ. V lost 5 bases, J lost 1 base, and 11 bases stayed unmatched. CDR3 length: 17 amino acids.